One sample yielded the 20 T cell receptor beta chains listed below, sequenced in a study of identical twins. Via MiXCR, TCRdb re-called the 5' RACE reads, giving one row per CDR3 protein. The data contain more than 1.5 million distinct CDR3 sequences, less than 35% of them singletons. The sequencing input was cord blood. These receptors all come from a newborn girl in good health.

The genes are TRBV9 and TRBJ2-7; D may be TRBD1 (6 bases). CDR3 size: 17 residues. The germline CDR1 and CDR2 sequences are SGDLS and YYNGEE. V was trimmed by 4 bases and J by 0 bases, leaving 20 bases between them. The CDR3 loop is CASSPRANRAYSYEQYF. The CDR3 nucleotides are TGTGCCAGCAGCCCCCGCGCCAACAGGGCGTACTCCTACGAGCAGTACTTC.

This clonotype was found a few times. The rearrangement links TRBV29-1 to TRBJ1-5; the D gene is possibly TRBD1 (6 bases). The V and J ends lost 0 bases and 7 bases respectively, with 19 bases between them. There are 16 residues in the CDR3. Germline V lookup: CDR1 SQVTM, CDR2 ANQGSEA. Here the CDR3 DNA reads TGCAGCGTTGAAGATCCTTCACACAGGGCCGGGCAGCCCCAGCATTTT. It translates to CSVEDPSHRAGQPQHF.

The chain couples TRBV10-3 to TRBJ2-2; a weak D match, TRBD2 (6 bases). V lost 6 bases to trimming and J lost 1 base, with 9 bases between them. The germline gives CDR1 ENHRY, CDR2 SYGVKD. CDR3 length equals 14 residues. CDR3: CAIREGLNTGELFF. DNA of the CDR3: TGTGCCATCAGGGAGGGACTGAACACCGGGGAGCTGTTTTTT.

This clonotype has a count of ten or more. The genes are TRBV2 and TRBJ1-4; 7 bases fit TRBD1. This CDR3 has 14 amino acids. Looked up from germline, CDR1 is SNHLY and CDR2 is FYNNEI. V shed 7 bases, J shed 4 bases, and the junction held 6 bases outside the gene matches. The CDR3 nucleotides are TGTGCCAGCATCCGGGACAGAAATAATGAAAAACTGTTTTTT. Its protein product is CASIRDRNNEKLFF.

The chain couples TRBV20-1 to TRBJ2-5, with D possibly TRBD1 on 6 matching bases. There are 13 residues in the CDR3. The germline V and J ends were trimmed by 6 bases and 4 bases, with 15 bases remaining between them. The germline gives CDR1 DFQATT, CDR2 SNEGSKA (reference sequence). CDR3 region: CSAAPTGRETQYF. The CDR3 DNA reads as TGCAGTGCGGCCCCGACAGGACGAGAGACCCAGTACTTC.

In this sample, this clonotype turned up once. The J gene is TRBJ2-2, the V gene TRBV10-3; possibly TRBD1 for D (6 bases). Trimming removed 5 bases at V and 2 bases at J, with 12 bases between. The germline V gene encodes CDR1 ENHRY and CDR2 SYGVKD. The CDR3 is made up of 15 amino acids. The CDR3 protein is CAISSQGPNTGELFF. The DNA for the CDR3 is TGTGCCATCAGTTCACAGGGCCCTAACACCGGGGAGCTGTTTTTT.

The chain recombines TRBV18 with TRBJ1-1, with 8 bases matching TRBD1. The CDR3 has 16 amino acids. Germline V gene lookup returns CDR1 KGHSH and CDR2 LQKENI. Losses at the gene ends were 4 bases for V and 7 bases for J; bases not matched to a gene: 14. The CDR3 sequence: CASSQQGQGPLGEAFF. The CDR3 DNA follows: TGTGCCAGCTCACAACAAGGACAGGGACCTCTGGGTGAAGCTTTCTTT.

This CDR3 reads CSAIQAQSDRPLHF. CDR3 nucleotide sequence: TGCAGTGCTATTCAGGCCCAATCAGACAGGCCCCTCCACTTT. The chain employs TRBV20-1 and TRBJ1-6; possible D gene TRBD1, 6 bases. Deletions cut 4 bases from V and 13 bases from J, with 20 bases between. CDR3 size: 14 residues. The germline gives CDR1 DFQATT, CDR2 SNEGSKA (reference sequence).

Concerning this clonotype itself: A read error may produce the germline difference seen at one junction end. This chain connects TRBV6-2 or TRBV6-3 to TRBJ2-4; D ambiguous. With the DNA end fitting TRBJ2-7 better, the J assignment may be wrong. The CDR3 has 14 amino acids. CDR1 is MNHEY, CDR2 SVGEGT, per germline. The CDR3 DNA reads as TGTGTCAGCAGTTTGGGGATCGGCTCCTACGAGCAGTACTTC. Its translation: CVSSLGIGSYEQYF.

The CDR3 nucleotides read TGTGCCAGCAGCTTAGACTATTCCGGGACAGGAGCCGACGAGCAGTACTTC. Its translation is CASSLDYSGTGADEQYF. The chain is built from TRBV7-9 and TRBJ2-7; 8 nucleotides agree with TRBD1. Germline-derived CDR1 and CDR2 are SEHNR and FQNEAQ (reference sequence). V shed 1 base and J 5 bases; nucleotides not matched to a gene: 13. CDR3 size: 17 residues. The entire variable domain, with the rest obtained from reference TRBV7-9 and TRBJ2-7, is as follows: DTGVSQNPRHKITKRGQNVTFRCDPISEHNRLYWYRQTLGQGPEFLTYFQNEAQLEKSRLLSDRFSAERPKGSFSTLEIQRTEQGDSAMYLCASSLDYSGTGADEQYFGPGTRLTVT.

The chain links TRBV21-1 to TRBJ2-7. TRBV21-1 is a known pseudogene. This CDR3 spans 16 amino acids. CDR3 sequence reads: CASSKGKRELNNEQYF. CDR3 DNA sequence: TGTGCCAGCAGCAAAGGGAAGCGGGAGCTCAACAATGAGCAGTACTTC.

The CDR3 loop is CASSRQRRSLGTGDRNEQYF. The CDR3, as DNA: TGTGCCAGCAGCCGACAACGAAGGTCCCTCGGGACAGGGGATCGCAATGAGCAGTACTTC. The genes are TRBV6-1 and TRBJ2-5; 10 bases are shared with TRBD1. There are 20 residues in the CDR3. J gave up 11 bases and V 6 bases, and 30 bases lay outside the gene matches. Germline CDR1 MNHNS, CDR2 SASEGT.

The V gene is TRBV6-1, the J gene TRBJ1-1, with a weak D call TRBD1 (6 bases). CDR1 and CDR2 from the germline V gene are MNHNS and SASEGT. V was cut by 4 bases and J by 5 bases, with 17 bases left in between. The CDR3 spans 15 residues. CDR3 in amino acids: CASSVFGQRETEAFF. The CDR3 bases are TGTGCCAGCAGTGTATTCGGACAGAGGGAAACTGAAGCTTTCTTT.

This clonotype appeared a few times. The chain is built from TRBV7-2 and TRBJ2-7; 11 bases align to TRBD1. The germline V gene has CDR1 SGHTA and CDR2 FQGNSA. V lost 2 bases, J lost 6 bases, and 3 bases stayed unmatched. The CDR3 has 14 amino acids. The CDR3 DNA follows: TGTGCCAGCAGCTTATGGACAGGGGGCAGCGAGCAGTACTTC. Its translation: CASSLWTGGSEQYF.

V usage is TRBV20-1 and J usage is TRBJ1-6, with D tentatively TRBD1 (5 bases). V shed 1 base and J shed 8 bases, with 12 bases lying between them. Germline V lookup: CDR1 DFQATT, CDR2 SNEGSKA (reference sequence). The CDR3 totals 14 residues. Here the CDR3 reads CSARVGTTDSPLHF. In DNA form, the CDR3 reads TGCAGTGCTAGAGTTGGGACTACTGATTCACCCCTCCACTTT.

This clonotype was seen repeatedly, ten times or more. The chain has TRBV29-1 and TRBJ2-4; TRBD2 aligns across 7 bases. The CDR3 spans 12 residues. Looked up from germline, CDR1 is SQVTM and CDR2 is ANQGSEA. V lost 6 bases to trimming and J lost 9 bases; unmatched junction nucleotides: 8. The chain's CDR3 is CSVLTSRGIQYF. The DNA of the CDR3 is TGCAGCGTCCTGACTAGCCGCGGCATTCAGTACTTC.

In nucleotides, the CDR3 is TGCAGCGTTGTGCCGGACCACTCTGGAAACACCATATATTTT. Translating gives CSVVPDHSGNTIYF. The chain combines TRBV29-1 with TRBJ1-3; D gene unclear. Germline CDR1 is SQVTM and CDR2 is ANQGSEA. The CDR3 is 14 residues long. Trimming left V 4 bases short and J 0 bases short, with 10 bases between.

This chain connects TRBV21-1 to TRBJ2-1; the table gives TRBD2 as D, unverified against the DNA. TRBV21-1 is a pseudogene segment. CDR3 size: 17 residues. The CDR3 sequence: CASHPSELAGEVDEQFF. CDR3 DNA sequence: TGTGCCAGCCACCCCTCTGAGCTAGCGGGAGAGGTAGATGAGCAGTTCTTC.

The chain recombines TRBV12-3 or TRBV12-4 with TRBJ2-1; 8 bases match TRBD2. This CDR3 is built from 15 residues. V shed 2 bases and J 6 bases; nucleotides not matched to a gene: 6. CDR3 DNA sequence: TGTGCCAGCAGTTTAAGAGCGGGAGTGGGCAATGAGCAGTTCTTC. It encodes CASSLRAGVGNEQFF.

This chain joins TRBV12-3 or TRBV12-4 and TRBJ1-1, with unresolved D. The CDR3 spans 11 residues. V was cut by 6 bases and J by 7 bases, with 9 bases left in between. CDR3 loop: CASRREGEAFF. The CDR3 bases are TGTGCCAGCAGACGTGAAGGTGAAGCTTTCTTT.